The table lists the clone carrying this T cell receptor (beta chain) with many counts. Antigen: not known. The source of the sample is a study of T cells in Graves' hyperthyroidism and ophthalmopathy. Turning to the study itself: Peripheral blood sampling occurred at initial diagnosis, before any treatment.

Findings of the study overall: Ophthalmopathy was predicted by the model a median of approximately 6.6 months ahead of onset.

Amplification of TCR beta CDR3 regions was performed using RNA transcripts as template. The HTBI primer set was used in a first-round RT-PCR of the TCR CDR3. TCRdb redid the calling of the multiplex PCR reads with MiXCR, one entry per CDR3 protein. The sample has 300,000 to 400,000 distinct CDR3 sequences, over 15% seen once. Germline loops: CDR1 SGHAT, CDR2 FQNNGV. Trimming removed 3 bases from V and 9 bases from J, with 11 bases in between. The CDR3 has 12 residues. Stable Graves' hyperthyroidism meant no ophthalmopathy progression within 18 months. The chain uses TRBV11-2 and TRBJ2-5; D may be TRBD1 (6 bases). The receptor was derived from a woman aged 50 to 65 with Graves' hyperthyroidism. Sequencing input: blood. CDR3: CASSLGQSAQYF. CDR3 in DNA: TGTGCCAGCAGCTTGGGACAATCGGCCCAGTACTTC.